This T cell receptor (beta chain) originates from a study of blood T cell repertoires in COVID-19. Overall study context: The United States, Italy and Spain supplied acute and convalescent COVID-19 samples. In each case, the material was cDNA or gDNA derived from T cells, B-cell-depleted T cells, or PBMCs.

CDR1 MNHNS and CDR2 SASEGT come from the germline V gene. The CDR3 has 16 amino acids. Between the trimmed V and J ends, which lost 3 bases and 7 bases, there was a span of 18 bases. As processed by the authors: Nucleated cell number was recorded as an estimate derived from reference gene primer amplification. Measured with immunoSEQ multiplex PCR; TCRdb has only the in-frame clones, and not every one. D and trimming were read from the DNA, whereas the V and J calls and clone size are those reported in that table. The table has 120,000 to 150,000 clones, over 75% seen once. This TCR was sampled from a man aged 60 to 69 with active or convalescent COVID-19. Sequenced: peripheral blood. The chain links TRBV6-1 to TRBJ2-2; D ambiguous. CDR3 loop: CASSEKSLRVYGELFF. In DNA, the CDR3 is TGTGCCAGCAGTGAGAAGTCTCTTCGGGTCTACGGGGAGCTGTTTTTT.